Sequencing of this T cell receptor (beta chain) was carried out in a study of T cell clonotyping in hematopoietic cell transplantation. Details on this clone: Its antigen is unknown.

Regarding the study as a whole: Few recipient clonotypes overlapped donors; over 97% were de novo at given depth. Pathologically expanded recipient clonotypes increased progressively from day 30 to day 180 as diversity fell.

Produced via immunoSEQ multiplex PCR; TCRdb's table is partial and in-frame only. The sample carries 9,400 or so clones, roughly nine tenths recorded once. Between the trimmed V and J ends, which lost 6 bases and 0 bases, there was a span of 5 bases. The CDR3 consists of 12 residues. CDR1 MNHEY and CDR2 SVGAGI come from the germline V gene. The receptor was derived from a human patient who had an allogeneic stem cell transplant, so the T cells may come from the graft donor. The donor label of this sample is uncertain. Some clones in this sample may be carry-over from other donors' samples. This chain links TRBV6-5 with TRBJ1-1, with D unclear. Specimen: PBMCs, collected 180 days after allogeneic stem cell transplant. The CDR3 DNA follows: TGTGCCAGCAGCCATATGAACACTGAAGCTTTCTTT. Its translation is CASSHMNTEAFF.